These T cell receptor beta chains were read from a single sample in a study of T cells in Graves' hyperthyroidism and ophthalmopathy. TCRdb passed the multiplex PCR reads through MiXCR, listing each CDR3 protein once. The data contain a few hundred thousand distinct CDR3 sequences, just under 15% of them singletons. Sequenced sample: blood. These receptors were collected from a woman in her 30s with Graves' hyperthyroidism. CDR3s leave out the opening cysteine and the closing phenylalanine or tryptophan.

J gene	V gene	CDR3 protein
TRBJ1-2	TRBV3-1	ASSRTTGEGGGGYT
TRBJ2-5	TRBV7-9	ASSLGGTSSQTQY
TRBJ2-7	TRBV5-1	ASSLASGSGEQY
TRBJ2-1	TRBV20-1	SARIAGRQYNEQF
TRBJ2-1	TRBV20-1	SAETVLAGPNEQF
TRBJ2-3	TRBV11-2	ASSPPGLHTDTQY
TRBJ2-1	TRBV30	AWIRLAGAGEQF
TRBJ1-4	TRBV10-3	ATSIRDKGMEKLF
TRBJ2-5	TRBV28	ASTWGPQETQY
TRBJ1-5	TRBV2	ASSGDSGGNQPQH
TRBJ1-1	TRBV20-1	SARRGDIMNTEAF
TRBJ2-2	TRBV19	ASSPYRVRNTRELF
TRBJ2-2	TRBV12-3/TRBV12-4	ASSSGTSGSLTGELF
TRBJ2-7	TRBV6-5	ASSYPPGGEQY
TRBJ2-3	TRBV7-9	ASAPSGVWTDTQY
TRBJ2-4	TRBV7-8	ASSKASGKNIQY